A single sample is the source of the 16 T cell receptor beta chains below, sequenced in a study of memory B cells and T cells in multiple sclerosis. The antigens of these receptors remain unknown. TCRdb's table, derived via immunoSEQ multiplex PCR, lists solely in-frame clones and lacks some. The sample carries 40,000 to 50,000 clones, roughly 87% recorded once. Separate sequencing covered autoproliferating (CFSE-dim) and non-proliferating (CFSE-high) T cells from stimulus-free culture. Approximately 5x10^7 CFSE-labeled PBMCs were cultured six to eight days unstimulated, then replicate wells were pooled. The material sequenced was PBMCs from blood kept in culture. These receptors came from a human donor with multiple sclerosis.

The chain joins TRBV7-6 to TRBJ1-2; 7 positions agree with TRBD1. The CDR3 is 14 residues long. V was clipped by 5 bases and J by 8 bases; unmatched bases: 11. CDR1 and CDR2 from the germline V gene are SGHVS and FNYEAQ. CDR3 in DNA: TGTGCCAGCAGCATCTCTAGGGCAGGGGGAGGCTACACCTTC. This sequence encodes CASSISRAGGGYTF.

This clone was picked up a small number of times. The chain combines TRBV30 with TRBJ1-1, with a possible D match to TRBD1 (6 bases). The V gene lost 8 bases and the J gene lost 2 bases, with 18 bases spanning the gap. The CDR3 sequence is 14 residues long. Germline V gene data show CDR1 as GTSNPN and CDR2 as SVGIG (reference sequence). CDR3: CAGGLDRTNTEAFF. The CDR3 DNA follows: TGTGCCGGGGGGTTAGACAGGACTAACACTGAAGCTTTCTTT.

The V gene is TRBV29-1, the J gene TRBJ2-3; D is perhaps TRBD2 (5 bases). The V end lost 5 bases, the J end lost 4 bases, and 16 bases lay between the germline ends. Germline CDR1 SQVTM, CDR2 ANQGSEA. The CDR3 totals 14 residues. CDR3 sequence reads: CSVRRSQAADTQYF. The CDR3 DNA reads TGCAGCGTTCGGCGCAGCCAAGCGGCAGATACGCAGTATTTT.

V usage is TRBV30 and J usage is TRBJ1-6; D possibly corresponds to TRBD1 (6 bases). The CDR3 has 14 residues. Trimming pared 1 base from V and 7 bases from J, leaving 11 bases between. Germline CDR1 reads GTSNPN; CDR2 reads SVGIG (reference sequence). Here the CDR3 reads CAWSGGQDNSPLHF. The CDR3 nucleotides are TGTGCCTGGAGTGGGGGGCAGGACAATTCACCCCTCCACTTT. Variable domain in full (rest from reference TRBV30 and TRBJ1-6): SQTIHQWPATLVQPVGSPLSLECTVEGTSNPNLYWYRQAAGRGLQLLFYSVGIGQISSEVPQNLSASRPQDRQFILSSKKLLLSDSGFYLCAWSGGQDNSPLHFGNGTRLTVT.

This clone was seen just once. The chain has TRBV7-2 and TRBJ1-1; TRBD1 is a possible D gene (5 bases). Germline values: CDR1 SGHTA, CDR2 FQGNSA. V was pared by 1 base and J by 4 bases, with 13 bases between. This CDR3 is built from 15 residues. CDR3 nucleotide sequence: TGTGCCAGCAGCTTAGAGGTGGGGGTAGGCACTGAAGCTTTCTTT. Amino acid sequence: CASSLEVGVGTEAFF.

The CDR3 protein is CASSVEGQGSGYTF. Here the CDR3 DNA reads TGTGCCAGCAGCGTGGAGGGACAGGGCTCTGGCTACACCTTC. V usage is TRBV5-5 and J usage is TRBJ1-2; 9 bases align to TRBD1. CDR1 SGHKS and CDR2 YYEKEE come from the germline V gene (reference sequence). The CDR3 is 14 amino acids. The V segment lost 4 bases and the J segment 7 bases; nucleotides outside the gene matches: 8.

This clone appeared a few times. The V call is TRBV7-2, the J call TRBJ1-3; no clear D. This CDR3 has 12 amino acids. The V gene lost 5 bases and the J gene lost 9 bases, with 11 bases spanning the gap. Germline assignment: CDR1 SGHTA and CDR2 FQGNSA. The CDR3 nucleotides read TGTGCCAGCAGCCCCCCGGAGAGCACCATATATTTT. This encodes CASSPPESTIYF.

The chain has TRBV5-6 and TRBJ2-1, with 10 bases fitting TRBD2. Germline CDR1 and CDR2: SGHDT and YYEEEE. There are 16 residues in the CDR3. V lost 2 bases and J lost 7; bases outside the gene matches: 9. The CDR3: CASSFVGTSVTNEQFF. The CDR3 nucleotides read TGTGCCAGCAGCTTCGTAGGGACTAGCGTCACGAATGAGCAGTTCTTC.

The chain is built from TRBV28 and TRBJ2-3; tentatively, D is TRBD1 (6 bases). The CDR3 length is 14 residues. Trimming pared 10 bases from V and 0 bases from J, leaving 14 bases between. CDR1 is MDHEN, CDR2 SYDVKM, per germline. The CDR3 here is CATGLGASTDTQYF. In nucleotides, the CDR3 is TGTGCCACCGGTCTGGGGGCTAGCACAGATACGCAGTATTTT.

V is TRBV18 and J is TRBJ1-1; D ambiguous. The germline V gene has CDR1 KGHSH and CDR2 LQKENI. This CDR3 is built from 13 residues. V was trimmed by 2 bases and J by 3 bases, leaving 7 bases between them. CDR3 residues: CASSPGPDTEAFF. The DNA of the CDR3 is TGTGCCAGCTCACCAGGGCCCGACACTGAAGCTTTCTTT.

The chain uses TRBV19 and TRBJ1-5; TRBD1 is a possible D gene (6 bases). The CDR3 runs 17 residues. CDR1 is LNHDA and CDR2 is SQIVND in the germline V gene (reference sequence). The ends were cut back, 1 base at V and 2 bases at J, with 15 bases in the middle. The CDR3, as DNA: TGTGCCAGTAGTATAGTTCGCGACAGGACGCGCAATCAGCCCCAGCATTTT. Its translation: CASSIVRDRTRNQPQHF. Looking up the rest from reference TRBV19 and TRBJ1-5 gives the full variable domain: DGGITQSPKYLFRKEGQNVTLSCEQNLNHDAMYWYRQDPGQGLRLIYYSQIVNDFQKGDIAEGYSVSREKKESFPLTVTSAQKNPTAFYLCASSIVRDRTRNQPQHFGDGTRLSIL.

This chain connects TRBV5-1 to TRBJ1-1; the D gene is possibly TRBD1 (5 bases). This CDR3 region has 14 residues. Germline V CDR1 and CDR2: SGHRS, YFSETQ. Trimming took 2 bases from V and 5 from J, leaving 13 bases between them. CDR3 sequence: CASSFAPGGTEAFF. CDR3 DNA sequence: TGCGCCAGCAGCTTCGCCCCCGGGGGAACTGAAGCTTTCTTT.

V is TRBV20-1 and J is TRBJ2-3; D ambiguous. Trimming removed 1 base at V and 8 bases at J, with 7 bases between. CDR1 is DFQATT, CDR2 SNEGSKA, per germline (reference sequence). The CDR3 runs 11 residues. The CDR3 region is CSARVGGTQYF. The CDR3 DNA is TGCAGTGCTAGAGTGGGTGGTACGCAGTATTTT.

The V gene is TRBV2, the J gene TRBJ1-1; D remains unclear. Germline CDR1 reads SNHLY; CDR2 reads FYNNEI. V lost 2 bases and J lost 3, with 13 bases in between. There are 15 residues in the CDR3. DNA for the CDR3: TGTGCCAGCAGTGAACGTCAGGTACACTACACTGAAGCTTTCTTT. It is translated as CASSERQVHYTEAFF. The full variable domain, in which reference TRBV2 and TRBJ1-1 provide the parts outside the CDR3, is EPEVTQTPSHQVTQMGQEVILRCVPISNHLYFYWYRQILGQKVEFLVSFYNNEISEKSEIFDDQFSVERPDGSNFTLKIRSTKLEDSAMYFCASSERQVHYTEAFFGQGTRLTVV.

The rearrangement links TRBV6-5 to TRBJ2-7, with a possible D match to TRBD1 (5 bases). Germline CDR1 and CDR2: MNHEY and SVGAGI. Trimming took off 0 bases at V and 4 bases at J, with 10 bases between the two ends. The CDR3 runs 14 residues. The CDR3 sequence is CASSYSAGHYEQYF. Here the CDR3 DNA reads TGTGCCAGCAGTTACTCGGCAGGACATTACGAGCAGTACTTC.

This clone was detected once. J is TRBJ2-5 and V is TRBV7-2; D call uncertain. Germline assignment: CDR1 SGHTA and CDR2 FQGNSA. There are 11 residues in the CDR3. V was shortened by 6 bases and J by 7 bases, with 9 bases between the two germline ends. The CDR3 spells CASRLFGTQYF. CDR3 DNA: TGTGCCAGCAGACTCTTTGGGACCCAGTACTTC.